The clone carrying this T cell receptor (beta chain) was recorded many times. This entry belongs to a study of regulatory T cells in long-lasting Graves disease. Arm-PCR with iRepertoire HTBI primers amplified the CDR3 regions for these TCR beta libraries. One entry per CDR3 protein, called by TCRdb with MiXCR from the multiplex PCR reads. The sample includes 600,000 to 650,000 distinct CDR3 sequences, roughly 15% of them seen just once. Germline loops: CDR1 SGHTA, CDR2 FQGNSA. V was pared by 5 bases and J by 3 bases, with 13 bases between. The CDR3 has 14 residues. The sample's time point: newly diagnosed GD, antithyroid drugs for less than 3 months. RNA from PBMCs was the source of the TCR library. These data also formed part of another study, on T cells in Graves' hyperthyroidism and ophthalmopathy.

The rearrangement links TRBV7-2 to TRBJ2-5, with D perhaps TRBD2 (6 bases). This clonotype was sampled from a woman in her thirties with Graves disease. The sample was peripheral blood mononuclear cells (PBMCs), taken at new diagnosis, from a patient treated with antithyroid drugs. CDR3 DNA: TGTGCCAGCAGCCTTCGGGGGTGGGAAGAGACCCAGTACTTC. Translating it yields CASSLRGWEETQYF.